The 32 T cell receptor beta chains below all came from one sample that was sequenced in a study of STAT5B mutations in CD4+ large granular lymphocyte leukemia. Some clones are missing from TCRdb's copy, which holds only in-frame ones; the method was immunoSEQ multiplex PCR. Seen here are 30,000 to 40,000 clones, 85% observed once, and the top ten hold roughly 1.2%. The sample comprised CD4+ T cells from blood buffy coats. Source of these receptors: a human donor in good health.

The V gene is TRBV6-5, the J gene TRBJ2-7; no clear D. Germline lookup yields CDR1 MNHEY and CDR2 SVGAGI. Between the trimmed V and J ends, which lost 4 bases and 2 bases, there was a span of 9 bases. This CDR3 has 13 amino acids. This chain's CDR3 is CASSSPGPYEQYF. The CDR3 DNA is TGTGCCAGCAGTTCCCCGGGCCCCTACGAGCAGTACTTC.

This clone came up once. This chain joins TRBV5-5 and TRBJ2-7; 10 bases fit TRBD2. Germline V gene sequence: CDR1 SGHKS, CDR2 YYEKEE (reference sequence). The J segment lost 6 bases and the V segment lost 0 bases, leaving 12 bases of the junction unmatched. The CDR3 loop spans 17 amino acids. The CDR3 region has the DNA TGTGCCAGCAGCTTGGTCCCTTTAAGCGGGGGGGCAATCGAGCAGTACTTC. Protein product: CASSLVPLSGGAIEQYF.

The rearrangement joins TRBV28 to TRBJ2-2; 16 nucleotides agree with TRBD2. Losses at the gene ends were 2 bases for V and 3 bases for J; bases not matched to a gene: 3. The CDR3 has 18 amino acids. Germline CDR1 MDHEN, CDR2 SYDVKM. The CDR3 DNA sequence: TGTGCCAGCAGTTTAAGGGGACTAGCGGGAGGGGACACCGGGGAGCTGTTTTTT. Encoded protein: CASSLRGLAGGDTGELFF.

The CDR3, as DNA: TGTGCCAGCAGCTTGATCGGGCGAGCAGACACTGAAGCTTTCTTT. Translating gives CASSLIGRADTEAFF. The J gene is TRBJ1-1, the V gene TRBV5-4; D is unresolved. This CDR3 has 15 residues. In germline, CDR1 is SGHNT, CDR2 YYREEE (reference sequence). V was cut by 1 base and J by 3 bases, with 13 bases left in between.

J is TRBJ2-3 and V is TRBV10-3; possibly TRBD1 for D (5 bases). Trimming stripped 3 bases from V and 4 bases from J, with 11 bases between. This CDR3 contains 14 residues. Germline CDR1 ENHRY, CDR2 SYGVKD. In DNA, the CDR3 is TGTGCCATCAGTGAAGGGCAGGGCCCAGATACGCAGTATTTT. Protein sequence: CAISEGQGPDTQYF.

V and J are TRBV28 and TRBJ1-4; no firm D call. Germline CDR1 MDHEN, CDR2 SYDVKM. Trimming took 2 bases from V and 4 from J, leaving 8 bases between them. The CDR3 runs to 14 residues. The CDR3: CASSLRNVNEKLFF. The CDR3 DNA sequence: TGTGCCAGCAGTTTAAGGAACGTTAATGAAAAACTGTTTTTT.

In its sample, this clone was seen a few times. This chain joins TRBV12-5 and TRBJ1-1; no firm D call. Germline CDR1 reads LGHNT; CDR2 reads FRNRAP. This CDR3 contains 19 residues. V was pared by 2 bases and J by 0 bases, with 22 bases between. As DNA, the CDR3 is TGTGCTAGTGGTTTGAGGAGTCGTGGTGTGACTTACATGAACACTGAAGCTTTCTTT. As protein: CASGLRSRGVTYMNTEAFF.

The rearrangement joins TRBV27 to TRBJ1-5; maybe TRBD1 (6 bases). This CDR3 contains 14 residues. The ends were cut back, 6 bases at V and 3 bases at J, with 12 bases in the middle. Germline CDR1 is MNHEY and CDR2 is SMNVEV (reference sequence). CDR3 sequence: CASRNRDFNQPQHF. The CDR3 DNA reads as TGTGCCAGCAGGAACAGGGATTTCAATCAGCCCCAGCATTTT.

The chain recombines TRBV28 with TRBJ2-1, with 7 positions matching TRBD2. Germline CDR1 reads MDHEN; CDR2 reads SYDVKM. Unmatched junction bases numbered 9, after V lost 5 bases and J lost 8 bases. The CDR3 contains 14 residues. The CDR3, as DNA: TGTGCCAGCAGTCCCGGCGGGAGAGGTGATGAGCAGTTCTTC. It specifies CASSPGGRGDEQFF.

The CDR3 sequence is CASSQGGGNTIYF. CDR3 sequence (DNA): TGTGCCAGCAGCCAGGGAGGCGGAAACACCATATATTTT. V usage is TRBV6-5 and J usage is TRBJ1-3, with D tentatively TRBD1 (5 bases). The V gene's germline CDR1 is MNHEY and CDR2 SVGAGI. The CDR3 contains 13 residues. V was clipped by 6 bases and J by 4 bases, with 10 bases between them.

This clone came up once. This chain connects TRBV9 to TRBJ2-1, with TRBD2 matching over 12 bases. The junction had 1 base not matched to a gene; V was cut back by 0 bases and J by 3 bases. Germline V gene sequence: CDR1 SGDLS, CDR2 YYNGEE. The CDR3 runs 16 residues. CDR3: CASSVGLAGVYNEQFF. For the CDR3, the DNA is TGTGCCAGCAGCGTAGGACTAGCGGGAGTCTACAATGAGCAGTTCTTC.

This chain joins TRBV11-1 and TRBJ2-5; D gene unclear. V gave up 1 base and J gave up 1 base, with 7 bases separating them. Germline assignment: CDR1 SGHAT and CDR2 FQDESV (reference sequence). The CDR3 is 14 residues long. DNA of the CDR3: TGTGCCAGCAGCTTAGAACAGCCCCAAGAGACCCAGTACTTC. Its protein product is CASSLEQPQETQYF. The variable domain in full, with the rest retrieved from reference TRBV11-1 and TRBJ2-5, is EAEVAQSPRYKITEKSQAVAFWCDPISGHATLYWYRQILGQGPELLVQFQDESVVDDSQLPKDRFSAERLKGVDSTLKIQPAELGDSAMYLCASSLEQPQETQYFGPGTRLLVL.

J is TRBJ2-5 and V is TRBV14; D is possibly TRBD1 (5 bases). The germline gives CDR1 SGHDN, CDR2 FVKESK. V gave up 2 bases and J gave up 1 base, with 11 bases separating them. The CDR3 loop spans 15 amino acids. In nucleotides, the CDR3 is TGTGCCAGCAGCCAAAAGAGACAGATCCAAGAGACCCAGTACTTC. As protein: CASSQKRQIQETQYF.

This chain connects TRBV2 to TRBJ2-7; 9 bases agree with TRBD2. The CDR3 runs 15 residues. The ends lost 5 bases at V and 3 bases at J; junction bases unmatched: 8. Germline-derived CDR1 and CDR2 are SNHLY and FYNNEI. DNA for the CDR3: TGTGCCAGCAGTCCGTCGCCTAGCGGGATCTACGAGCAGTACTTC. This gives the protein CASSPSPSGIYEQYF.

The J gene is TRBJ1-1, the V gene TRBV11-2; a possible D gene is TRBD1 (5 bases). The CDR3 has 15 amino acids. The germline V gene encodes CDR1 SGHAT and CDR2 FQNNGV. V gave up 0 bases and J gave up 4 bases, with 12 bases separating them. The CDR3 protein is CASSLERLGGTEAFF. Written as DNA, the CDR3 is TGTGCCAGCAGCTTAGAAAGGTTGGGGGGCACTGAAGCTTTCTTT. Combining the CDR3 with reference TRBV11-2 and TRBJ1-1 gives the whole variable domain EAGVAQSPRYKIIEKRQSVAFWCNPISGHATLYWYQQILGQGPKLLIQFQNNGVVDDSQLPKDRFSAERLKGVDSTLKIQPAKLEDSAVYLCASSLERLGGTEAFFGQGTRLTVV.

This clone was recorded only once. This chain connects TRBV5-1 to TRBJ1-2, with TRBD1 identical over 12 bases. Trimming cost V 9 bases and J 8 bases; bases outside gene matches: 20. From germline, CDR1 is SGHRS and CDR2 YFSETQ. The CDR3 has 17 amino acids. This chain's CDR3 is CATTATIPGQGAGGYTF. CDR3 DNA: TGCGCCACCACCGCAACGATACCGGGACAGGGGGCCGGAGGCTACACCTTC.

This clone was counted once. Written as DNA, the CDR3 is TGTGCCAGCAGTTTCGTGGGCAGAGATACGCAGTATTTT. Translation gives CASSFVGRDTQYF. The chain uses TRBV28 and TRBJ2-3; D gene ambiguous. Per the germline V gene, CDR1 is MDHEN and CDR2 is SYDVKM. The germline V and J ends were trimmed by 3 bases and 5 bases, with 9 bases remaining between them. The CDR3 sequence is 13 residues long.

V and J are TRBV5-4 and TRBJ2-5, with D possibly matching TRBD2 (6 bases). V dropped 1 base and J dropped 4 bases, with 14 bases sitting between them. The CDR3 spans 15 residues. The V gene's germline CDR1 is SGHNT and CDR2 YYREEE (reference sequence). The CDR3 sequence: CASSLTSSLVETQYF. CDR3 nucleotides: TGTGCCAGCAGCTTGACTAGCTCGTTGGTAGAGACCCAGTACTTC.

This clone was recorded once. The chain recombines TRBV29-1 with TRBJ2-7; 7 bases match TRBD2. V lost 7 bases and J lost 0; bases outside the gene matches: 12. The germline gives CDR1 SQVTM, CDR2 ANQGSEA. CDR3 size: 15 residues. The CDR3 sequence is CSAQEGPSGSYEQYF. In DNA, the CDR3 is TGCAGCGCCCAAGAGGGGCCTAGCGGCTCCTACGAGCAGTACTTC.

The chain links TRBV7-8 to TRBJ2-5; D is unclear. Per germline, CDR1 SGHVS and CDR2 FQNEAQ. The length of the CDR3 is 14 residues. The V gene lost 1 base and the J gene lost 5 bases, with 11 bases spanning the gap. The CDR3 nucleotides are TGTGCCAGCAGCTTAGAATACGGCGAGGAGACCCAGTACTTC. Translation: CASSLEYGEETQYF.

The CDR3 here is CASSLPPVRFSVYGYTF. The CDR3 bases are TGTGCCAGCAGTTTACCCCCCGTCCGTTTTTCGGTCTATGGCTACACCTTC. The chain carries TRBV28 and TRBJ1-2; D is ambiguous. The CDR3 spans 17 residues. CDR1 and CDR2 from the germline V gene are MDHEN and SYDVKM. V lost 2 bases, J lost 4 bases, and 20 bases lay in between.

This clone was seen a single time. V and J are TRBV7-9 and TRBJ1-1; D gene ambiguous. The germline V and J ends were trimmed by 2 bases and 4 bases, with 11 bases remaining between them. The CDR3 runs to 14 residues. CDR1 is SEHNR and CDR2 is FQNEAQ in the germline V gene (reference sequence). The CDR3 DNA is TGTGCCAGCAGCTTAATGACCGGAGGCACTGAAGCTTTCTTT. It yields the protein CASSLMTGGTEAFF.

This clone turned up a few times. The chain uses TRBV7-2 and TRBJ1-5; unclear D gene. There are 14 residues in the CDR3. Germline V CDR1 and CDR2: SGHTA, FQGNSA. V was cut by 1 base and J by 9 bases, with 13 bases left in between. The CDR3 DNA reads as TGTGCCAGCAGCTTAGGGACCAGCCAATGGCCCCAGCATTTT. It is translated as CASSLGTSQWPQHF. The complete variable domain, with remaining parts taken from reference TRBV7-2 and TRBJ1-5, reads GAGVSQSPSNKVTEKGKDVELRCDPISGHTALYWYRQSLGQGLEFLIYFQGNSAPDKSGLPSDRFSAERTGGSVSTLTIQRTQQEDSAVYLCASSLGTSQWPQHFGDGTRLSIL.

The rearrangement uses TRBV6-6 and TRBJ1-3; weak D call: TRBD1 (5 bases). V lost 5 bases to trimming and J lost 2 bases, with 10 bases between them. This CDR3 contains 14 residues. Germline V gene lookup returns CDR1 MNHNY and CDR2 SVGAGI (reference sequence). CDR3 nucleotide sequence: TGTGCCAGCAGTAGAGGGGTAGCTGGAAACACCATATATTTT. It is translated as CASSRGVAGNTIYF.

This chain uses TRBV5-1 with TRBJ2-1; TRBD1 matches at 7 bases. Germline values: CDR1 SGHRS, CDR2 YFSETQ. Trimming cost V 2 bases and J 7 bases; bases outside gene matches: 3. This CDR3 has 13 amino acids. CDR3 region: CASSFQGENEQFF. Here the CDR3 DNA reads TGCGCCAGCAGCTTCCAGGGGGAAAATGAGCAGTTCTTC. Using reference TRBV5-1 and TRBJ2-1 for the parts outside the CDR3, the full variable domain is KAGVTQTPRYLIKTRGQQVTLSCSPISGHRSVSWYQQTPGQGLQFLFEYFSETQRNKGNFPGRFSGRQFSNSRSEMNVSTLELGDSALYLCASSFQGENEQFFGPGTRLTVL.

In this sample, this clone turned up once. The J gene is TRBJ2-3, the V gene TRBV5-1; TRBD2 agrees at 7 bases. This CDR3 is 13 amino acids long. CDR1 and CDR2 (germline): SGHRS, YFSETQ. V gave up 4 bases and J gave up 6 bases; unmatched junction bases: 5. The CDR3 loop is CASSQELADTQYF. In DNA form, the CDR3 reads TGCGCCAGCAGCCAAGAACTAGCGGATACGCAGTATTTT.

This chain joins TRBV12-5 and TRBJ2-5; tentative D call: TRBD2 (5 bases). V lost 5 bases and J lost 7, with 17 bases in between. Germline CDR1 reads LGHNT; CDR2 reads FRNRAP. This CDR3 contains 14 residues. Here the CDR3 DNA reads TGTGCTAGTGGTCCAAAAGACCGCCGGGGGACCCAGTACTTC. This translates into CASGPKDRRGTQYF.

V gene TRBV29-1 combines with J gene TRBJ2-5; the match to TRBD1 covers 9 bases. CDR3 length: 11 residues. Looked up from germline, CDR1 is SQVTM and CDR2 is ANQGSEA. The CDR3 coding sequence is TGCGGGGGACAGGGTCAAGAGACCCAGTACTTC. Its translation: CGGQGQETQYF.

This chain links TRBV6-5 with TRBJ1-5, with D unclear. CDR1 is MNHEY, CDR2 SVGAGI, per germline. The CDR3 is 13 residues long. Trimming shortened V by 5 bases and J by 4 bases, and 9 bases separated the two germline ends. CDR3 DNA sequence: TGTGCCAGCAGTAAAAGAGGGAATCAGCCCCAGCATTTT. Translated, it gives CASSKRGNQPQHF.

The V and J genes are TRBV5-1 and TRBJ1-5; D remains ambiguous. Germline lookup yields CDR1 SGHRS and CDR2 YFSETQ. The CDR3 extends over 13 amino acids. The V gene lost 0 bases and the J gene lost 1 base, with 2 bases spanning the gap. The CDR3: CASSLESNQPQHF. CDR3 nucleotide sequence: TGCGCCAGCAGCTTGGAAAGCAATCAGCCCCAGCATTTT.

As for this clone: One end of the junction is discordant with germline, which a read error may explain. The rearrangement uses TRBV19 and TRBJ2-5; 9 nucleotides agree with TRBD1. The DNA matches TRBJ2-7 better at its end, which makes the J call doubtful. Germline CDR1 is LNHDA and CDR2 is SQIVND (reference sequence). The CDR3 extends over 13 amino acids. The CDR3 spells CASGGQGSFEQYF. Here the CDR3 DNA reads TGTGCCAGTGGGGGACAGGGTTCCTTCGAGCAGTACTTC.

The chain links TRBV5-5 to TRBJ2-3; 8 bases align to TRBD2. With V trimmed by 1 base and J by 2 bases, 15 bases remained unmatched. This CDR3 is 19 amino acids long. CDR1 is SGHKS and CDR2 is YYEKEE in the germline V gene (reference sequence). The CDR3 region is CASSLRPFGASGHTDTQYF. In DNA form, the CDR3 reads TGTGCCAGCAGCTTGAGGCCTTTCGGGGCTAGCGGGCACACAGATACGCAGTATTTT.